Below are 21 T cell receptor beta chains sequenced from a single sample in a study of patients and donors after allogeneic stem cell transplantation. TCRdb re-analysed the RT-PCR reads in MiXCR, keeping a single row per CDR3 protein. This sample has approximately 170,000 distinct CDR3 sequences, with roughly 31% found just once. Material: blood, either unsorted or a sorted T cell fraction (not recorded which). These receptors all come from a human donor who was either an allogeneic HSCT recipient or a stem cell or donor lymphocyte infusion donor (not recorded which). It is not recorded whose cells these are; they may come from a transplant donor.

The rearrangement joins TRBV7-2 to TRBJ2-5; no firm D call. Per the germline V gene, CDR1 is SGHTA and CDR2 is FQGNSA. V lost 2 bases to trimming and J lost 4 bases, with 11 bases between them. This CDR3 region has 14 residues. The CDR3 spells CASSLPRNGETQYF. The CDR3 DNA follows: TGTGCCAGCAGCTTACCGCGGAACGGAGAGACCCAGTACTTC. Full variable domain (outside the CDR3, taken from reference TRBV7-2 and TRBJ2-5): GAGVSQSPSNKVTEKGKDVELRCDPISGHTALYWYRQSLGQGLEFLIYFQGNSAPDKSGLPSDRFSAERTGGSVSTLTIQRTQQEDSAVYLCASSLPRNGETQYFGPGTRLLVL.

The rearrangement joins TRBV12-3 or TRBV12-4 to TRBJ2-6, with D hard to call. The CDR3 contains 18 residues. With 6 bases removed from V and 0 bases from J, the gap between germline ends came to 18 bases. The CDR3 reads CASRTSLLGRSGANVLTF. The DNA of the CDR3 is TGTGCCAGCAGAACCTCGCTCCTTGGGCGCTCTGGGGCCAACGTCCTGACTTTC.

The rearrangement links TRBV28 to TRBJ2-5, with 9 bases matching TRBD2. This CDR3 has 14 amino acids. Germline CDR1 and CDR2: MDHEN and SYDVKM. The J segment lost 5 bases and the V segment lost 5 bases, leaving 6 bases of the junction unmatched. The CDR3 nucleotides are TGTGCCAGCAGTCCGGGACTAGCCAGGGAGACCCAGTACTTC. It is translated as CASSPGLARETQYF.

This clonotype was observed at least ten times. The chain has TRBV5-1 and TRBJ1-1; D not resolved. Trimming removed 7 bases from V and 11 bases from J, with 12 bases in between. The germline gives CDR1 SGHRS, CDR2 YFSETQ. This CDR3 comprises 10 residues. In DNA form, the CDR3 reads TGCGCCAGCTCCTCTCCGGCGGCTTTCTTT. Protein product: CASSSPAAFF. The whole variable domain, filled in from reference TRBV5-1 and TRBJ1-1, reads KAGVTQTPRYLIKTRGQQVTLSCSPISGHRSVSWYQQTPGQGLQFLFEYFSETQRNKGNFPGRFSGRQFSNSRSEMNVSTLELGDSALYLCASSSPAAFFGQGTRLTVV.

This clonotype has at least ten counts. This sequence joins TRBV10-3 and TRBJ1-1, with 8 bases identical to TRBD1. Germline V gene sequence: CDR1 ENHRY, CDR2 SYGVKD. J lost 6 bases, V lost 5 bases, and 11 bases had no gene match. The CDR3 has 15 residues. CDR3: CAISSRDRGGSEAFF. The CDR3 DNA sequence: TGTGCCATCAGTAGCCGTGACAGGGGTGGGTCTGAAGCTTTCTTT.

The chain carries TRBV20-1 and TRBJ2-1; TRBD1 matches 10 bases. CDR3 size: 12 residues. In germline, CDR1 is DFQATT, CDR2 SNEGSKA (reference sequence). Trimming cost V 6 bases and J 8 bases; bases outside gene matches: 4. The CDR3 DNA reads as TGCAGTGCCGCCGGACAGGGGGATGAGCAGTTCTTC. The encoded protein is CSAAGQGDEQFF.

This clonotype showed up just a few times. This CDR3 is CASSLALGDSTEAFF. The CDR3 DNA is TGTGCCAGCAGCTTAGCGCTTGGGGACAGCACTGAAGCTTTCTTT. This chain joins TRBV7-2 and TRBJ1-1, with 7 bases aligning to TRBD1. With 0 bases clipped from V and 4 bases from J, the junction kept 5 bases outside the gene matches. This CDR3 comprises 15 residues. The germline CDR1 and CDR2 sequences are SGHTA and FQGNSA.

This clonotype was seen at least ten times. This chain connects TRBV11-2 to TRBJ1-6; tentatively, D is TRBD1 (5 bases). Germline V CDR1 and CDR2: SGHAT, FQNNGV. The V and J ends lost 4 bases and 9 bases respectively, with 10 bases between them. The CDR3 runs to 13 residues. The CDR3 spells CASSYPGGSPLHF. The CDR3 region has the DNA TGTGCCAGCAGCTATCCCGGGGGTTCACCCCTCCACTTT. Full variable domain (missing parts from reference TRBV11-2 and TRBJ1-6): EAGVAQSPRYKIIEKRQSVAFWCNPISGHATLYWYQQILGQGPKLLIQFQNNGVVDDSQLPKDRFSAERLKGVDSTLKIQPAKLEDSAVYLCASSYPGGSPLHFGNGTRLTVT.

This clonotype was seen more than once but under ten times. This chain uses TRBV24-1 with TRBJ1-2; D gene ambiguous. This CDR3 is built from 13 residues. Between the trimmed V and J ends, which lost 3 bases and 5 bases, there was a span of 9 bases. Germline V gives CDR1 KGHDR, CDR2 SFDVKD. CDR3 region: CATSDVNGYGYTF. The DNA of the CDR3 is TGTGCCACCAGTGATGTAAACGGATATGGCTACACCTTC.

A few counts support this clonotype. This chain joins TRBV29-1 and TRBJ2-1, with D perhaps matching TRBD1 (5 bases). In germline, CDR1 is SQVTM, CDR2 ANQGSEA. The CDR3 sequence is 14 residues long. Between the trimmed V and J ends, which lost 6 bases and 7 bases, there was a span of 19 bases. CDR3: CSVLFAAKGNEQFF. CDR3 sequence (DNA): TGCAGCGTCCTTTTCGCGGCCAAGGGGAATGAGCAGTTCTTC.

The chain is built from TRBV19 and TRBJ2-1; 9 nucleotides agree with TRBD2. CDR3 length: 15 amino acids. V lost 1 base to trimming and J lost 10 bases; unmatched junction nucleotides: 8. CDR1 is LNHDA and CDR2 is SQIVND in the germline V gene (reference sequence). The CDR3 is CASSIVPSGTIEQFF. The CDR3 DNA is TGTGCCAGTAGTATAGTTCCTAGCGGGACGATCGAGCAGTTCTTC.

In its sample, this clonotype was seen a few times. The rearrangement uses TRBV20-1 and TRBJ2-1; TRBD1 agrees at 8 bases. CDR1 is DFQATT, CDR2 SNEGSKA, per germline (reference sequence). The CDR3 totals 16 residues. Trimming removed 2 bases from V and 9 bases from J; junction bases left unmatched: 15. The CDR3 bases are TGCAGTGCTAGAAGGACGGGGGACAGGCCTTGGGGTGAGCAGTTCTTC. As protein: CSARRTGDRPWGEQFF.

The V and J genes are TRBV20-1 and TRBJ2-7, with 10 bases lining up with TRBD1. V trimming: 6 bases; J trimming: 5 bases; junction bases outside the gene matches: 13. This CDR3 comprises 15 residues. Germline values: CDR1 DFQATT, CDR2 SNEGSKA (reference sequence). The CDR3 protein is CSAFSSGQGTHEQYF. The CDR3 DNA sequence: TGCAGTGCGTTTAGTTCGGGACAGGGGACCCACGAGCAGTACTTC.

V gene TRBV6-5 combines with J gene TRBJ2-7; TRBD1 aligns across 7 bases. The CDR3 consists of 14 residues. V trimming: 0 bases; J trimming: 6 bases; junction bases outside the gene matches: 5. Germline loops: CDR1 MNHEY, CDR2 SVGAGI. The CDR3 bases are TGTGCCAGCAGTTACTCGGCAGGGGGAAGCGAGCAGTACTTC. It specifies CASSYSAGGSEQYF.

This clonotype was observed at least ten times. The chain carries TRBV10-3 and TRBJ1-1; D uncertain. CDR3 length equals 15 residues. Germline V gives CDR1 ENHRY, CDR2 SYGVKD. V was shortened by 4 bases and J by 1 base, with 13 bases between the two germline ends. The DNA of the CDR3 is TGTGCCATCAGTGGCCTTAGTGGACGGAACACTGAAGCTTTCTTT. Translation gives CAISGLSGRNTEAFF.

This clonotype was recorded many times. V and J are TRBV7-2 and TRBJ1-5; perhaps TRBD1 as D (5 bases). Germline CDR1 and CDR2: SGHTA and FQGNSA. CDR3 length equals 16 residues. Trimming cost V 2 bases and J 0 bases, with 11 bases left between them. The CDR3 DNA follows: TGTGCCAGCAGCTTACTGGGGCCTTATAGCAATCAGCCCCAGCATTTT. Translating gives CASSLLGPYSNQPQHF.

The chain recombines TRBV6-5 with TRBJ1-6; TRBD1 matches at 11 bases. With V trimmed by 5 bases and J by 6 bases, 6 bases remained unmatched. Germline CDR1 MNHEY, CDR2 SVGAGI. The CDR3 is 16 amino acids. For the CDR3, the DNA is TGTGCCAGCAGTCGAAGGACAGGGGGCTTTAATTCACCCCTCCACTTT. Protein sequence: CASSRRTGGFNSPLHF.

This clonotype showed up just a few times. The CDR3 protein is CATSDSDRGVNSPLHF. In DNA form, the CDR3 reads TGTGCCACCAGTGATTCCGACAGGGGAGTAAATTCACCCCTCCACTTT. This chain uses TRBV24-1 with TRBJ1-6; 8 bases are shared with TRBD1. CDR1 and CDR2 from the germline V gene are KGHDR and SFDVKD. CDR3 size: 16 residues. V trimming: 2 bases; J trimming: 7 bases; junction bases outside the gene matches: 6.

The gene calls are TRBV12-3 or TRBV12-4 and TRBJ2-3; D gene unclear. The CDR3 extends over 15 amino acids. V was pared by 3 bases and J by 0 bases, with 10 bases between. Here the CDR3 reads CASSFSTGSTDTQYF. In DNA form, the CDR3 reads TGTGCCAGCAGTTTCTCCACCGGGAGCACAGATACGCAGTATTTT.

This clonotype was detected a few times. The chain employs TRBV18 and TRBJ1-1; D is ambiguous. Between the trimmed V and J ends, which lost 4 bases and 1 base, there was a span of 16 bases. CDR3 length equals 16 residues. Germline CDR1 and CDR2: KGHSH and LQKENI. The CDR3 is CASSLRQGPTNTEAFF. The CDR3 DNA follows: TGTGCCAGCTCACTCAGACAAGGTCCTACGAACACTGAAGCTTTCTTT.

This chain connects TRBV7-9 to TRBJ2-3; no firm D call. This CDR3 spans 14 amino acids. The V gene's germline CDR1 is SEHNR and CDR2 FQNEAQ (reference sequence). The V gene lost 3 bases and the J gene lost 2 bases, with 9 bases spanning the gap. CDR3 nucleotides: TGTGCCAGCAGCTTGTTGCCATCCACAGATACGCAGTATTTT. It yields the protein CASSLLPSTDTQYF.